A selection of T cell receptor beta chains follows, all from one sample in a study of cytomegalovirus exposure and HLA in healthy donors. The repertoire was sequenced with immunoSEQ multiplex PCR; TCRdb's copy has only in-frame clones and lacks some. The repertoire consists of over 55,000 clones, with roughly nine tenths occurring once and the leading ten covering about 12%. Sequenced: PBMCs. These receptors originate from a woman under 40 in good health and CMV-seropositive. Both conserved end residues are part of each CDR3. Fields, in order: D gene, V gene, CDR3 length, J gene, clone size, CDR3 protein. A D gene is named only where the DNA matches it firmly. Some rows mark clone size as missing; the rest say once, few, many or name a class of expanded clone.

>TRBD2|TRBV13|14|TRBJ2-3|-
CASTGRREADTQYF
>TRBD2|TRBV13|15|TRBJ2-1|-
CASTPLAGVGNEQFF
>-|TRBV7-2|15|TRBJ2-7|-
CASSLRFWRDYEQYF
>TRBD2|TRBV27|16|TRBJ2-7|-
CASSSWTSGSLDEQYF
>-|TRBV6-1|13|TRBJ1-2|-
CASSELETGDYTF
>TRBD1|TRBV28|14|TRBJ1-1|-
CASSPGGRGTEAFF
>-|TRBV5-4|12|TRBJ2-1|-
CASSSLYNEQFF
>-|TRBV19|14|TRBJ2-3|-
CASSIRRAGDTQYF
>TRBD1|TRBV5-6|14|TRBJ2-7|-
CASSVTGLDYEQYF
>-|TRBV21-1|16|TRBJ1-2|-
CASSLHNGRGFYGYTF
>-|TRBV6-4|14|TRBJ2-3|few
CASSDTSEVDTQYF
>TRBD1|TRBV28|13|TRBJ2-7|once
CASSLVGQVEQYF
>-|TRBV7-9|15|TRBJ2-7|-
CASSLGQGLSYEQYF
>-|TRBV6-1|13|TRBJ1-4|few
CASNRGWGEKLFF
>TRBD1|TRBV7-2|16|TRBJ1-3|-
CASSPGTGLGGNTIYF
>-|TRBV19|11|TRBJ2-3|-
CASSEADTQYF
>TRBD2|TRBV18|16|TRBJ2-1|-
CASSPQGLAGPNEQFF
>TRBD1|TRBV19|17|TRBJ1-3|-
CASSPRWTGKFGNTIYF
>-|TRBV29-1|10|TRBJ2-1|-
CSGGGGEQFF
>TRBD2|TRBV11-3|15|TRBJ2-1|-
CASSPLAGRYNEQFF
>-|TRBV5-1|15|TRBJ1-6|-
CASSTSGAYNSPLHF
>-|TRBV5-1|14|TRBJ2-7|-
CASSLVGGLYEQYF